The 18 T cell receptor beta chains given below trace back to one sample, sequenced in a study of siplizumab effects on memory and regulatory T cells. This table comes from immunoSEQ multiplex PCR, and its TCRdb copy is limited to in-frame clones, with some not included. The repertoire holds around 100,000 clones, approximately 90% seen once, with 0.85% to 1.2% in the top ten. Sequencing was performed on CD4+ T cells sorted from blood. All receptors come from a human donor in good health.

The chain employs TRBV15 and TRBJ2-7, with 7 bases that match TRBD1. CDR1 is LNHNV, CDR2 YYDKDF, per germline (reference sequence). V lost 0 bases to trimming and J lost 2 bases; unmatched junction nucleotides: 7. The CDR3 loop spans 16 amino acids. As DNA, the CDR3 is TGTGCCACCAGCAGAGATCGGACAGGCGCTACCTACGAGCAGTACTTC. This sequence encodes CATSRDRTGATYEQYF. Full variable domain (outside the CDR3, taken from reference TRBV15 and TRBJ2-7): DAMVIQNPRYQVTQFGKPVTLSCSQTLNHNVMYWYQQKSSQAPKLLFHYYDKDFNNEADTPDNFQSRRPNTSFCFLDIRSPGLGDTAMYLCATSRDRTGATYEQYFGPGTRLTVT.

The CDR3 reads CATLAGGRNEQFF. Here the CDR3 DNA reads TGTGCCACACTAGCGGGGGGACGTAATGAGCAGTTCTTC. The chain links TRBV19 to TRBJ2-1; 12 nucleotides line up with TRBD2. V was pared by 10 bases and J by 7 bases, with 5 bases of the junction left unmatched. The CDR3 consists of 13 residues. CDR1 is LNHDA and CDR2 is SQIVND in the germline V gene (reference sequence).

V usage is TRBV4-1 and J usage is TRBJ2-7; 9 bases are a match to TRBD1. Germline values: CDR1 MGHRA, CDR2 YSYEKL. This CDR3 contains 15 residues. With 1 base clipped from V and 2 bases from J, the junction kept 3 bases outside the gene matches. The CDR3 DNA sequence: TGCGCCAGCAGCCAAGGGACAGGGGTCGCCTACGAGCAGTACTTC. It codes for CASSQGTGVAYEQYF.

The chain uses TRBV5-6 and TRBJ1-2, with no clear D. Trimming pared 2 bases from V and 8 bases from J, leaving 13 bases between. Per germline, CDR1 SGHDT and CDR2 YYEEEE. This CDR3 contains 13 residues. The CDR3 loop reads CASSFPGRAGYTF. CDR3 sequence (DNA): TGTGCCAGCAGCTTTCCGGGCCGGGCGGGCTACACCTTC.

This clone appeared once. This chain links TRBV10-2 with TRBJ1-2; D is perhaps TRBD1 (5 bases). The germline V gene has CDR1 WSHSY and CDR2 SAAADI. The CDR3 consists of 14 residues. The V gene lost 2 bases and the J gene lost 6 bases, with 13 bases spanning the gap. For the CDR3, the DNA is TGCGCCAGCAGTGAGCTTGCAGGGCTAGATGGCTACACCTTC. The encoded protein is CASSELAGLDGYTF.

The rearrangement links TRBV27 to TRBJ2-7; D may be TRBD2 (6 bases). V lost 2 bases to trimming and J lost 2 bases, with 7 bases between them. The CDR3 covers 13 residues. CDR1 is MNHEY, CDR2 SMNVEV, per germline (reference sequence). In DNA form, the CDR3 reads TGTGCCAGCAGTTTAGCGGGACCCTACGAGCAGTACTTC. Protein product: CASSLAGPYEQYF.

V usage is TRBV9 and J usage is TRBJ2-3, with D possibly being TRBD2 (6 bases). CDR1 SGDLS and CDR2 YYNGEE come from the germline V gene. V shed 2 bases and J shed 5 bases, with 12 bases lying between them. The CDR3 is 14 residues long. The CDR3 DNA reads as TGTGCCAGCAGCGTCACTTGGGGGGTAGATACGCAGTATTTT. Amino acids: CASSVTWGVDTQYF.

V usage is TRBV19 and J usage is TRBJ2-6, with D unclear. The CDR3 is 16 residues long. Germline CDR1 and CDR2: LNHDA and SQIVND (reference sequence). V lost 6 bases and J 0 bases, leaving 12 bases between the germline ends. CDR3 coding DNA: TGTGCCAGTAGCGTAGCCGGGTTCTCTGGGGCCAACGTCCTGACTTTC. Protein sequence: CASSVAGFSGANVLTF.

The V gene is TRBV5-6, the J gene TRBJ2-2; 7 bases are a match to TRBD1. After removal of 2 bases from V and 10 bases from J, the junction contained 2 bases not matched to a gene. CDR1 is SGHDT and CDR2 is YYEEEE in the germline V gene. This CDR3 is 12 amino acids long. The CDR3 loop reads CASSFGTAELFF. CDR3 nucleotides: TGTGCCAGCAGCTTTGGGACAGCGGAGCTGTTTTTT.

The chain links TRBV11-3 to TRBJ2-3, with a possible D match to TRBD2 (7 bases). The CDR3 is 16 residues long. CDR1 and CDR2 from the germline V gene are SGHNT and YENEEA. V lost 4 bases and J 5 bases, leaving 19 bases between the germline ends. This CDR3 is CASSSRGRGGEDTQYF. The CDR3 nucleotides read TGTGCCAGCAGCTCCAGGGGCCGCGGGGGTGAAGATACGCAGTATTTT.

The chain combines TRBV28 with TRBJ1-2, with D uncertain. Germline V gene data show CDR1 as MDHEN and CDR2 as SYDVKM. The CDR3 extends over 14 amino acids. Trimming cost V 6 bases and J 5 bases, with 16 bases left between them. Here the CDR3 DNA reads TGTGCCAGCAGCCTTACCAGGCCGCCATATGGCTACACCTTC. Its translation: CASSLTRPPYGYTF.

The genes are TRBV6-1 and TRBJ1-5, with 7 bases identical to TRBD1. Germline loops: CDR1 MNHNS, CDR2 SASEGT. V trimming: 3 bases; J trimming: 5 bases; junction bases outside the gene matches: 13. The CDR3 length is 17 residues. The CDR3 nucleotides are TGTGCCAGCAGTGACCCAGGGGGAGGCAATTGGGATCAGCCCCAGCATTTT. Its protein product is CASSDPGGGNWDQPQHF.

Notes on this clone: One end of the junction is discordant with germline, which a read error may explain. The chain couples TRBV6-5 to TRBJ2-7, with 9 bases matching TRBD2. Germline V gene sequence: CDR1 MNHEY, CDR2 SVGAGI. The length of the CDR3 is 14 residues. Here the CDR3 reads CASRLSGSSHEQYF. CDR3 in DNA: TGTGCCAGCAGACTTAGCGGGAGCTCCCACGAGCAGTACTTC.

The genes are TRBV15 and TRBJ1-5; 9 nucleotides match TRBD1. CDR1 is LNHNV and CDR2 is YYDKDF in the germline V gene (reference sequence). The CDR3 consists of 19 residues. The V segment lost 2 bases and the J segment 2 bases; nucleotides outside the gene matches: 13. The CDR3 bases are TGTGCCACCAGCAGACCCGGGACAGGGAGGGGTATGGGCAATCAGCCCCAGCATTTT. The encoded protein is CATSRPGTGRGMGNQPQHF.

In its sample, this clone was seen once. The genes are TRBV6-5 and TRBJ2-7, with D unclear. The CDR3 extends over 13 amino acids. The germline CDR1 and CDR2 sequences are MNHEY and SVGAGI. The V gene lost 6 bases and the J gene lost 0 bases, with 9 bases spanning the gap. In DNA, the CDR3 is TGTGCCAGCAGCCCAAAGATCTCCTACGAGCAGTACTTC. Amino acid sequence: CASSPKISYEQYF.

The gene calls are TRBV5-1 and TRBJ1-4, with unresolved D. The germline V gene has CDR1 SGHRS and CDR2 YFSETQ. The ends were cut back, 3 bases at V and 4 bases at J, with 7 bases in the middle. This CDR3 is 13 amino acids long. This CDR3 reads CASSYRNNEKLFF. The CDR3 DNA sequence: TGCGCCAGCAGCTATAGGAATAATGAAAAACTGTTTTTT.

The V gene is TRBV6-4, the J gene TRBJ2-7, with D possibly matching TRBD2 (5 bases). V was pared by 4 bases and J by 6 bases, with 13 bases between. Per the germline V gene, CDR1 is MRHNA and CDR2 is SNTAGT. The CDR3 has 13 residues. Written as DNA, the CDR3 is TGTGCCAGCAGTGTAAGAGAGGGCGCCGAGCAGTACTTC. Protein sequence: CASSVREGAEQYF.

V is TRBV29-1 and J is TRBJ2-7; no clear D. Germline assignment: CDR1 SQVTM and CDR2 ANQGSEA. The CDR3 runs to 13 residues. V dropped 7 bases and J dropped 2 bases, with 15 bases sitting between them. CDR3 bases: TGCAGCGCCTTACCTGACACAACCTACGAGCAGTACTTC. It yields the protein CSALPDTTYEQYF.